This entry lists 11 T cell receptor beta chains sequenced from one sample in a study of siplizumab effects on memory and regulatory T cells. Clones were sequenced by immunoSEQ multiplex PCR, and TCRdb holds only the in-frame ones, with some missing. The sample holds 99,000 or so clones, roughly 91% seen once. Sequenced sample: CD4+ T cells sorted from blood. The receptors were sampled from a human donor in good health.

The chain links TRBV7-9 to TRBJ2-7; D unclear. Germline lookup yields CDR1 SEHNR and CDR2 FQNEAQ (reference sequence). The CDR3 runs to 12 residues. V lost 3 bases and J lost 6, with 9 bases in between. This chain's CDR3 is CASSFAWGEQYF. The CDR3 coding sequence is TGTGCCAGCAGCTTCGCCTGGGGCGAGCAGTACTTC.

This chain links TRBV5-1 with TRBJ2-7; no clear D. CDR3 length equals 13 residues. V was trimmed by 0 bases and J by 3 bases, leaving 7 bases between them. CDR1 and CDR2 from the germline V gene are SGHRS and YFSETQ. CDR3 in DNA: TGCGCCAGCAGCTTGGATAAGCTCTACGAGCAGTACTTC. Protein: CASSLDKLYEQYF. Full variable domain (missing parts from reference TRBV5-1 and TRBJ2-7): KAGVTQTPRYLIKTRGQQVTLSCSPISGHRSVSWYQQTPGQGLQFLFEYFSETQRNKGNFPGRFSGRQFSNSRSEMNVSTLELGDSALYLCASSLDKLYEQYFGPGTRLTVT.

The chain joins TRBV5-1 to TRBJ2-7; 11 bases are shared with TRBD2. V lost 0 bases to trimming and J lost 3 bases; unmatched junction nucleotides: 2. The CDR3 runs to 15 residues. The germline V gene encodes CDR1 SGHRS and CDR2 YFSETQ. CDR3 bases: TGCGCCAGCAGCTTGGTAGGGACTAGCGGCTACGAGCAGTACTTC. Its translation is CASSLVGTSGYEQYF.

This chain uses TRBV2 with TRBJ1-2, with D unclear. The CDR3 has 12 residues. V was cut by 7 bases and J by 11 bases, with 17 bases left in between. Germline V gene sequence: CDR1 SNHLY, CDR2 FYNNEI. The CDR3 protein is CASIGQALLYTF. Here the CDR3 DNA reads TGTGCCAGCATCGGGCAAGCCTTGTTGTACACCTTC.

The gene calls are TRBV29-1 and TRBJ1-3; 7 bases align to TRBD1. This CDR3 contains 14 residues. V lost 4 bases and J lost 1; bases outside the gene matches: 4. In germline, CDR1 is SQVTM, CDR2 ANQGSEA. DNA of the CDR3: TGCAGCGTTGGATTGGGACAGTCTGGAAACACCATATATTTT. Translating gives CSVGLGQSGNTIYF.

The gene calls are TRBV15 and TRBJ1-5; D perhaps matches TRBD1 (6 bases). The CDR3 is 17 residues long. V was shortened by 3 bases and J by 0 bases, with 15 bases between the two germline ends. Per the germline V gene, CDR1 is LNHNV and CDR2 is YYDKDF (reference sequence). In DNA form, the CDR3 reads TGTGCCACCAGCAGGGATCGGACAGCCTATAGCAATCAGCCCCAGCATTTT. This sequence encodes CATSRDRTAYSNQPQHF. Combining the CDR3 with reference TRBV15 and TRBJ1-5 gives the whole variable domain DAMVIQNPRYQVTQFGKPVTLSCSQTLNHNVMYWYQQKSSQAPKLLFHYYDKDFNNEADTPDNFQSRRPNTSFCFLDIRSPGLGDTAMYLCATSRDRTAYSNQPQHFGDGTRLSIL.

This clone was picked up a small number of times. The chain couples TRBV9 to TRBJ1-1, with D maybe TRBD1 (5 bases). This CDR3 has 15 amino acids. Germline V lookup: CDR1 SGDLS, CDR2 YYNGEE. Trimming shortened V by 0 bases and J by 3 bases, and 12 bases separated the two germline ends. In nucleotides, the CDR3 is TGTGCCAGCAGCGTAGGGAACGGAGGGGACACTGAAGCTTTCTTT. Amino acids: CASSVGNGGDTEAFF.

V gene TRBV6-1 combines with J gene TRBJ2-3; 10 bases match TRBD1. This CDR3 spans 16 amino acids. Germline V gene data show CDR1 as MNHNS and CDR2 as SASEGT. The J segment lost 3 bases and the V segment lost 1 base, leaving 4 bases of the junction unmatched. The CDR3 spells CASSEGTGGWTDTQYF. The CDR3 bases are TGTGCCAGCAGTGAAGGGACAGGGGGATGGACAGATACGCAGTATTTT.

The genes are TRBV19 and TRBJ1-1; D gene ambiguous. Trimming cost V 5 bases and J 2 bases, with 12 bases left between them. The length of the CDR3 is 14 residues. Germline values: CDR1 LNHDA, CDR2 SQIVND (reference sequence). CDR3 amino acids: CASSVLGPNTEAFF. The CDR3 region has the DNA TGTGCCAGTAGTGTACTTGGGCCCAACACTGAAGCTTTCTTT. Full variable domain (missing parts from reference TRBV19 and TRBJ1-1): DGGITQSPKYLFRKEGQNVTLSCEQNLNHDAMYWYRQDPGQGLRLIYYSQIVNDFQKGDIAEGYSVSREKKESFPLTVTSAQKNPTAFYLCASSVLGPNTEAFFGQGTRLTVV.

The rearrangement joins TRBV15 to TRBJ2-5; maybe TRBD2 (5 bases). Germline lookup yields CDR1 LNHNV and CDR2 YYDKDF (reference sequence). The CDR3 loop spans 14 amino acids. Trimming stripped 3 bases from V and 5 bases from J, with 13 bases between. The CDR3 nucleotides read TGTGCCACCAGCAGGGGAGTCCTGGGCGAGACCCAGTACTTC. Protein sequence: CATSRGVLGETQYF.

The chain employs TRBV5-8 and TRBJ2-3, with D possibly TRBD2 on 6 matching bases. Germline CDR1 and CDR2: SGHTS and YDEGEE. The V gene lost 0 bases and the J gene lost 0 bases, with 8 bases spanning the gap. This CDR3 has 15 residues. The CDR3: CASSLGRGSTDTQYF. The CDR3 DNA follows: TGTGCCAGCAGCTTGGGGCGGGGTAGCACAGATACGCAGTATTTT.